The 13 T cell receptor beta chains below all came from one sample that was sequenced in a study of cytomegalovirus exposure and HLA in healthy donors. The PCR made use of 60 Vbeta and 13 Jbeta primers. The assay was immunoSEQ multiplex PCR, and TCRdb's table has in-frame clones only and misses some. Of approximately 120,000 clones in the sample, roughly 77% were seen once. The specimen was PBMCs. These receptors were collected from a man aged 18 to 29 in good health and CMV-seronegative.

The genes are TRBV9 and TRBJ2-3; D possibly corresponds to TRBD2 (6 bases). Trimming took 2 bases from V and 2 from J, leaving 12 bases between them. The CDR3 length is 15 residues. Germline assignment: CDR1 SGDLS and CDR2 YYNGEE. CDR3 amino acids: CASSVRRENTDTQYF. CDR3 bases: TGTGCCAGCAGCGTTAGACGGGAGAACACAGATACGCAGTATTTT. Complete variable domain (other parts from reference TRBV9 and TRBJ2-3): DSGVTQTPKHLITATGQRVTLRCSPRSGDLSVYWYQQSLDQGLQFLIQYYNGEERAKGNILERFSAQQFPDLHSELNLSSLELGDSALYFCASSVRRENTDTQYFGPGTRLTVL.

This clone was seen only once. The V call is TRBV6-1, the J call TRBJ2-7, with 7 bases fitting TRBD1. Trimming removed 3 bases from V and 3 bases from J; junction bases left unmatched: 5. Germline V lookup: CDR1 MNHNS, CDR2 SASEGT. The CDR3 contains 14 residues. The CDR3 bases are TGTGCCAGCAGTGACCCCGGGACAGTCTACGAGCAGTACTTC. Its protein is CASSDPGTVYEQYF.

The J gene is TRBJ1-1, the V gene TRBV19; a weak D match, TRBD1 (6 bases). The CDR3 loop spans 14 amino acids. Germline values: CDR1 LNHDA, CDR2 SQIVND (reference sequence). The V gene lost 4 bases and the J gene lost 2 bases, with 11 bases spanning the gap. The CDR3 DNA follows: TGTGCCAGTAGTACATGGGACATAAACACTGAAGCTTTCTTT. It codes for CASSTWDINTEAFF.

This clone has just a few counts. The rearrangement uses TRBV5-1 and TRBJ1-1; possibly TRBD1 for D (5 bases). Looked up from germline, CDR1 is SGHRS and CDR2 is YFSETQ. The ends were cut back, 1 base at V and 0 bases at J, with 13 bases in the middle. The length of the CDR3 is 16 residues. CDR3 region: CASSLSGQGMNTEAFF. DNA of the CDR3: TGCGCCAGCAGCTTGTCCGGTCAGGGAATGAACACTGAAGCTTTCTTT. Using reference TRBV5-1 and TRBJ1-1 for the parts outside the CDR3, the full variable domain is KAGVTQTPRYLIKTRGQQVTLSCSPISGHRSVSWYQQTPGQGLQFLFEYFSETQRNKGNFPGRFSGRQFSNSRSEMNVSTLELGDSALYLCASSLSGQGMNTEAFFGQGTRLTVV.

This chain uses TRBV27 with TRBJ2-7; 10 positions agree with TRBD2. Germline lookup yields CDR1 MNHEY and CDR2 SMNVEV (reference sequence). Trimming at V came to 3 bases and at J to 8 bases, leaving 10 bases not matched to a gene. The CDR3 is 15 residues long. CDR3 DNA sequence: TGTGCCAGCAGTTTTCAACTAGCGGGGATCAGTCAGCAGTACTTC. Amino acids: CASSFQLAGISQQYF.

This clone was observed a single time. The rearrangement uses TRBV25-1 and TRBJ2-7; TRBD1 is a possible D gene (5 bases). With 1 base removed from V and 3 bases from J, the gap between germline ends came to 10 bases. The CDR3 has 14 residues. From germline, CDR1 is MGHDK and CDR2 SYGVNS. The chain's CDR3 is CASSESKGYYEQYF. DNA for the CDR3: TGTGCCAGCAGTGAATCGAAGGGGTACTACGAGCAGTACTTC.

The rearrangement uses TRBV5-3 and TRBJ2-3, with 8 bases lining up with TRBD1. TRBV5-3 is designated an ORF whose function remains uncertain. V lost 2 bases, J lost 1 base, and 6 bases stayed unmatched. This CDR3 spans 16 amino acids. Here the CDR3 DNA reads TGTGCCAGAAGCTTCGCGACAGGGGTTGGCACAGATACGCAGTATTTT. Translation gives CARSFATGVGTDTQYF.

The V and J genes are TRBV9 and TRBJ2-5; weak D call: TRBD1 (6 bases). The CDR3 contains 14 residues. Trimming stripped 4 bases from V and 5 bases from J, with 15 bases between. From germline, CDR1 is SGDLS and CDR2 YYNGEE. The DNA of the CDR3 is TGTGCCAGCAGCTGGGGGCCCCACGGGGAGACCCAGTACTTC. Amino acid sequence: CASSWGPHGETQYF.

The DNA for the CDR3 is TGTGCCAGCAGTTATGACAATAGCAATCAGCCCCAGCATTTT. Translation gives CASSYDNSNQPQHF. The chain couples TRBV6-6 to TRBJ1-5; no definite D call. The V gene lost 3 bases and the J gene lost 0 bases, with 6 bases spanning the gap. CDR1 and CDR2 from the germline V gene are MNHNY and SVGAGI (reference sequence). This CDR3 region has 14 residues.

The chain recombines TRBV9 with TRBJ2-6; D is ambiguous. Looked up from germline, CDR1 is SGDLS and CDR2 is YYNGEE. There are 13 residues in the CDR3. Trimming removed 1 base at V and 4 bases at J, with 3 bases between. The CDR3 sequence is CASSVPGANVLTF. The CDR3, as DNA: TGTGCCAGCAGCGTACCAGGGGCCAACGTCCTGACTTTC.

The V and J genes are TRBV7-8 and TRBJ1-3; 7 nucleotides agree with TRBD1. The CDR3 contains 16 residues. Germline trimming cut 5 bases from V and 5 bases from J; bases unmatched to any gene: 12. Per the germline V gene, CDR1 is SGHVS and CDR2 is FQNEAQ. In DNA, the CDR3 is TGTGCCAGCAGCCCCACCGTGCCAGGGGGGAGAAACACCATATATTTT. It encodes CASSPTVPGGRNTIYF.

This clone was counted once. The V gene is TRBV7-9, the J gene TRBJ1-1; 7 positions agree with TRBD1. CDR3 length: 13 residues. V lost 3 bases to trimming and J lost 11 bases; unmatched junction nucleotides: 9. Germline CDR1 SEHNR, CDR2 FQNEAQ (reference sequence). CDR3 residues: CASSFRTGAEAFF. CDR3 DNA sequence: TGTGCCAGCAGCTTCCGCACAGGGGCGGAGGCTTTCTTT.

This rearrangement joins TRBV6-4 to TRBJ1-2; no firm D call. Germline CDR1 and CDR2: MRHNA and SNTAGT. Trimming cost V 4 bases and J 5 bases, with 14 bases left between them. The CDR3 is 14 amino acids. DNA of the CDR3: TGTGCCAGCAGTGGCAACGGGTCCGCATATGGCTACACCTTC. The encoded protein is CASSGNGSAYGYTF.